This T cell receptor (beta chain) was identified during a study of shared clonotypes between healthy human individuals. Measured with immunoSEQ multiplex PCR; TCRdb has only the in-frame clones, and not every one. The sample records 450,000 to 500,000 clones, 79% being singletons. Trimming pared 1 base from V and 0 bases from J, leaving 12 bases between. Germline CDR1 is MDHEN and CDR2 is SYDVKM. This CDR3 region has 16 residues. The V call is TRBV28, the J call TRBJ1-2; D is perhaps TRBD1 (5 bases). Material for sequencing was PBMCs. The TCR originated in a woman between 40 and 55 years old in good health. Some clones in this sample may be carry-over from other donors' samples. Written as DNA, the CDR3 is TGTGCCAGCAGTTTATATGAGGACATATCTAACTATGGCTACACCTTC. Encoded protein: CASSLYEDISNYGYTF.